A single sample gave rise to the 8 T cell receptor beta chains below, sequenced in a study of long-term antiretroviral therapy in people with HIV. With survey level as its setting, the immunoSEQ assay was v3.0. Profiled with immunoSEQ multiplex PCR; TCRdb holds only in-frame clones, not every one. The repertoire holds 35,000 to 40,000 clones, with 94% as singletons. This specimen was unsorted PBMCs, taken 4.1 years after starting antiretroviral therapy. The source is a woman aged 50 to 60 with HIV.

The rearrangement uses TRBV4-3 and TRBJ2-5; D remains unclear. There are 16 residues in the CDR3. Trimming cost V 0 bases and J 1 base, with 12 bases left between them. CDR1 is LGHNA, CDR2 YSLEER, per germline. This CDR3 reads CASSQDFLRFQETQYF. DNA for the CDR3: TGCGCCAGCAGCCAAGATTTTCTAAGATTCCAAGAGACCCAGTACTTC.

CDR3 sequence: CASSLVGETQYF. The DNA for the CDR3 is TGTGCCAGCAGCTTAGTTGGGGAGACCCAGTACTTC. The chain is built from TRBV7-2 and TRBJ2-5, with no clear D. This CDR3 region has 12 residues. Per the germline V gene, CDR1 is SGHTA and CDR2 is FQGNSA. Trimming shortened V by 1 base and J by 5 bases, and 5 bases separated the two germline ends.

This chain uses TRBV5-1 with TRBJ2-5; 10 bases line up with TRBD1. V trimming: 4 bases; J trimming: 5 bases; junction bases outside the gene matches: 5. The CDR3 covers 14 residues. Germline loops: CDR1 SGHRS, CDR2 YFSETQ. CDR3 bases: TGCGCCAGCAGCCCGACAGGGGGCAGTGAGACCCAGTACTTC. Its translation: CASSPTGGSETQYF.

The chain joins TRBV7-8 to TRBJ2-5; D might be TRBD2 (5 bases). Germline CDR1 and CDR2: SGHVS and FQNEAQ. This CDR3 is built from 14 residues. The V and J ends lost 4 bases and 5 bases respectively, with 14 bases between them. This CDR3 is CASSSGLEAETQYF. CDR3 DNA sequence: TGTGCCAGCAGCTCGGGCCTGGAGGCGGAGACCCAGTACTTC. The full variable domain, completed using reference TRBV7-8 and TRBJ2-5, is GAGVSQSPRYKVAKRGQDVALRCDPISGHVSLFWYQQALGQGPEFLTYFQNEAQLDKSGLPSDRFFAERPEGSVSTLKIQRTQQEDSAVYLCASSSGLEAETQYFGPGTRLLVL.

J is TRBJ1-2 and V is TRBV9, with D maybe TRBD1 (5 bases). The CDR3 sequence is 18 residues long. From germline, CDR1 is SGDLS and CDR2 YYNGEE. The germline V and J ends were trimmed by 2 bases and 1 base, with 21 bases remaining between them. For the CDR3, the DNA is TGTGCCAGCAGCGTTTCAAGGGACCGGTTTGCCAATAACTATGGCTACACCTTC. Translation gives CASSVSRDRFANNYGYTF. Together with reference TRBV9 and TRBJ1-2, the CDR3 gives the full variable domain: DSGVTQTPKHLITATGQRVTLRCSPRSGDLSVYWYQQSLDQGLQFLIQYYNGEERAKGNILERFSAQQFPDLHSELNLSSLELGDSALYFCASSVSRDRFANNYGYTFGSGTRLTVV.

The chain employs TRBV9 and TRBJ2-3, with a weak D call TRBD2 (6 bases). The CDR3 is 14 residues long. The germline gives CDR1 SGDLS, CDR2 YYNGEE. With 3 bases removed from V and 0 bases from J, the gap between germline ends came to 8 bases. Written as DNA, the CDR3 is TGTGCCAGCAGCGGGCGGGACAGCACAGATACGCAGTATTTT. This sequence encodes CASSGRDSTDTQYF.

This sequence joins TRBV5-4 and TRBJ2-4; D remains ambiguous. V was trimmed by 0 bases and J by 4 bases, leaving 5 bases between them. There are 13 residues in the CDR3. From germline, CDR1 is SGHNT and CDR2 YYREEE (reference sequence). The CDR3 here is CASSLDRKNIQYF. The CDR3 nucleotides read TGTGCCAGCAGCTTGGACCGAAAAAACATTCAGTACTTC.

The chain is built from TRBV30 and TRBJ1-1, with TRBD1 matching over 9 bases. Germline CDR1 reads GTSNPN; CDR2 reads SVGIG (reference sequence). This CDR3 comprises 14 residues. J gave up 1 base and V 3 bases, and 3 bases lay outside the gene matches. The DNA of the CDR3 is TGTGCCTGGAGGAAGACAGGGGGGAACACTGAAGCTTTCTTT. Protein product: CAWRKTGGNTEAFF.